Presented here are 23 T cell receptor beta chains from one specimen sequenced in a study of metastatic and nonmetastatic thyroid tumors. Not a single patient had been given any form of treatment at any point before undergoing thyroid surgery. From the PCR reads, TCRdb re-called clones with MiXCR. This table holds some 25,000 clones, 22% found once. Material: blood. These TCRs come from a female donor with papillary thyroid cancer or a benign thyroid nodule (not recorded which). Some clones in this sample may be carry-over from other donors' samples.

By its share, this clone is medium-sized. The V and J genes are TRBV6-2 or TRBV6-3 and TRBJ2-2; D ambiguous. V gave up 10 bases and J gave up 4 bases, with 19 bases separating them. The CDR3 sequence is 15 residues long. Germline CDR1 MNHEY, CDR2 SVGEGT. The CDR3 coding sequence is TGTGCCACCGAGTGGAGCGATCTAGGCACCGGGGAGCTGTTTTTT. It encodes CATEWSDLGTGELFF.

The chain carries TRBV5-1 and TRBJ2-7; TRBD1 agrees at 9 bases. Germline CDR1 reads SGHRS; CDR2 reads YFSETQ. V shed 0 bases and J 5 bases; nucleotides not matched to a gene: 3. This CDR3 contains 14 residues. The CDR3 nucleotides read TGCGCCAGCAGCTTGGTACAGGGGGCCCACGAGCAGTACTTC. Its translation: CASSLVQGAHEQYF.

This clone was counted many times. A single base separates this from a much larger clone, so it may be a read error. Other DNA sequences in this specimen translate into the identical CDR3. V usage is TRBV7-6 and J usage is TRBJ2-7; 9 nucleotides align to TRBD1. The CDR3 runs to 13 residues. Germline CDR1 and CDR2: SGHVS and FNYEAQ. CDR3 loop: CASGGTGSYEQCF. The DNA of the CDR3 is TGTGCCAGCGGGGGGACAGGGTCCTACGAGCAGTGCTTC. Full variable domain (outside the CDR3, taken from reference TRBV7-6 and TRBJ2-7): GAGVSQSPRYKVTKRGQDVALRCDPISGHVSLYWYRQALGQGPEFLTYFNYEAQQDKSGLPNDRFSAERPEGSISTLTIQRTEQRDSAMYRCASGGTGSYEQCFGPGTRLTVT.

A few counts support this clone. The J gene is TRBJ2-7, the V gene TRBV27; D gene unclear. V lost 0 bases and J lost 4, with 16 bases in between. The CDR3 sequence is 16 residues long. CDR1 and CDR2 from the germline V gene are MNHEY and SMNVEV (reference sequence). DNA for the CDR3: TGTGCCAGCAGTTTATCGAGGTACAGAGTTGGGTACGAGCAGTACTTC. Encoded protein: CASSLSRYRVGYEQYF.

This chain uses TRBV20-1 with TRBJ2-5; D assignment may be TRBD1 or TRBD2 (5 bases each). The CDR3 covers 13 residues. The V end was cut by 6 bases, the J end by 5 bases, with 16 bases between. The V gene's germline CDR1 is DFQATT and CDR2 SNEGSKA (reference sequence). The DNA of the CDR3 is TGCAGTGCATCCGTGACCTGGGACGAGACCCAGTACTTC. Protein product: CSASVTWDETQYF.

This clone was seen ten or more times. The V gene is TRBV2, the J gene TRBJ2-5; possible D gene TRBD1, 5 bases. V was pared by 7 bases and J by 2 bases, with 8 bases between. Germline V gene sequence: CDR1 SNHLY, CDR2 FYNNEI. This CDR3 has 12 amino acids. The CDR3 DNA sequence: TGTGCCAGCAATAGACAGCAAGAGACCCAGTACTTC. Translated, it gives CASNRQQETQYF. Using reference TRBV2 and TRBJ2-5 for the parts outside the CDR3, the full variable domain is EPEVTQTPSHQVTQMGQEVILRCVPISNHLYFYWYRQILGQKVEFLVSFYNNEISEKSEIFDDQFSVERPDGSNFTLKIRSTKLEDSAMYFCASNRQQETQYFGPGTRLLVL.

Of note for this clone: The CDR3 end shows no conserved phenylalanine or tryptophan, and so a read error is likely. J is TRBJ2-7 and V is TRBV28; D is unresolved. The CDR3 covers 12 residues. CDR1 MDHEN and CDR2 SYDVKM come from the germline V gene. Trimming removed 3 bases from V and 8 bases from J, with 11 bases in between. This CDR3 is CASSLQGLKQYL. Here the CDR3 DNA reads TGTGCCAGCAGTTTGCAAGGGCTCAAGCAGTACTTA.

This clone has a handful of counts. The chain is built from TRBV19 and TRBJ2-1; the D is unclear. The germline V gene encodes CDR1 LNHDA and CDR2 SQIVND (reference sequence). CDR3 length: 14 residues. The V and J ends lost 7 bases and 4 bases respectively, with 14 bases between them. For the CDR3, the DNA is TGTGCCAGTATCTACTATCCCTCATACAATGAGCAGTTCTTC. This gives the protein CASIYYPSYNEQFF.

This clone was recorded many times. The chain links TRBV3-1 to TRBJ1-6, with 10 bases aligning to TRBD1. From germline, CDR1 is LGHDT and CDR2 YNNKEL (reference sequence). V was clipped by 2 bases and J by 10 bases; unmatched bases: 5. The CDR3 length is 15 residues. CDR3 nucleotide sequence: TGTGCCAGCAGCCAAAGACAGGGGGCGAACTCACCCCTCCACTTT. Amino acid sequence: CASSQRQGANSPLHF.

Only a few counts were recorded for this clone. For the CDR3, the DNA is TGTGCCAGCAGCTCCCCGGGACAGGGTGAGACTGAAGCTTTCTTT. Its protein is CASSSPGQGETEAFF. This rearrangement joins TRBV2 to TRBJ1-1; 9 nucleotides align to TRBD1. CDR1 is SNHLY, CDR2 FYNNEI, per germline. The V segment lost 6 bases and the J segment 5 bases; nucleotides outside the gene matches: 10. This CDR3 spans 15 amino acids.

This clone was counted at least ten times. Other DNA sequences in this specimen translate into the identical CDR3. The CDR3 reads CARRTPGEKLFF. In DNA form, the CDR3 reads TGTGCCAGGAGGACCCCCGGCGAAAAACTGTTTTTT. The J gene is TRBJ1-4, the V gene TRBV2; no clear D. This CDR3 comprises 12 residues. CDR1 and CDR2 (germline): SNHLY, FYNNEI. The V end lost 9 bases, the J end lost 8 bases, and 13 bases lay between the germline ends.

In its sample, this clone ranks as medium-sized. Written as DNA, the CDR3 is TGTGCCAGCAGCTTAGCGCTAGGGAGCATCGGGGAGCTGTTTTTT. Amino acids: CASSLALGSIGELFF. The chain has TRBV7-2 and TRBJ2-2, with a possible D match to TRBD2 (5 bases). Deletions cut 0 bases from V and 7 bases from J, with 12 bases between. CDR3 size: 15 residues. Germline-derived CDR1 and CDR2 are SGHTA and FQGNSA.

This clone was counted at least ten times. This chain links TRBV25-1 with TRBJ1-1; weak D call: TRBD1 (6 bases). With 8 bases removed from V and 1 base from J, the gap between germline ends came to 14 bases. The germline CDR1 and CDR2 sequences are MGHDK and SYGVNS. The CDR3 is 14 amino acids. In DNA form, the CDR3 reads TGTGCCAGCGGCGGGGGACATCAGAACACTGAAGCTTTCTTT. Its protein product is CASGGGHQNTEAFF.

This clone was recorded many times. The gene calls are TRBV12-3 or TRBV12-4 and TRBJ2-3; 7 bases align to TRBD2. V shed 5 bases and J 2 bases; nucleotides not matched to a gene: 7. This CDR3 is 15 amino acids long. CDR3 coding DNA: TGTGCCAGCAGTCTTAGTGGGGACTACACAGATACGCAGTATTTT. Translation: CASSLSGDYTDTQYF.

Concerning this clone itself: Relative to the germline gene, one junction end is altered; a read error may explain this. The chain is built from TRBV7-3 and TRBJ2-1; 8 bases are a match to TRBD2. The CDR3 consists of 15 residues. Germline V gene data show CDR1 as SGHTA and CDR2 as FQGTGA. CDR3 amino acids: CASSLNAGGPNEQFF. The CDR3, as DNA: TGTGCCAGCAGCTTGAATGCGGGGGGCCCCAATGAGCAATTCTTC.

V is TRBV5-1 and J is TRBJ2-7; TRBD1 matches at 7 bases. V dropped 0 bases and J dropped 3; count of bases not matched to a gene: 6. The CDR3 is made up of 15 amino acids. CDR1 is SGHRS and CDR2 is YFSETQ in the germline V gene. CDR3 nucleotide sequence: TGCGCCAGCAGCTTGGTACAGGGGATCTTCTACGAGCAGTACTTC. Protein: CASSLVQGIFYEQYF.

This clone was seen many times. V usage is TRBV5-5 and J usage is TRBJ2-7; TRBD1 might be the D (6 bases). This CDR3 comprises 16 residues. The germline V gene encodes CDR1 SGHKS and CDR2 YYEKEE (reference sequence). Trimming shortened V by 0 bases and J by 2 bases, and 15 bases separated the two germline ends. The CDR3 bases are TGTGCCAGCAGCTTGGCCATACAGGGCCTAACCTACGAGCAGTACTTC. Translated: CASSLAIQGLTYEQYF. The full variable domain, its missing parts supplied by reference TRBV5-5 and TRBJ2-7, is DAGVTQSPTHLIKTRGQQVTLRCSPISGHKSVSWYQQVLGQGPQFIFQYYEKEERGRGNFPDRFSARQFPNYSSELNVNALLLGDSALYLCASSLAIQGLTYEQYFGPGTRLTVT.

This clone turned up a few times. The rearrangement joins TRBV7-3 to TRBJ1-1; D gene unclear. Germline V lookup: CDR1 SGHTA, CDR2 FQGTGA. CDR3 length: 14 amino acids. V gave up 5 bases and J gave up 4 bases, with 14 bases separating them. The CDR3 DNA follows: TGTGCCAGCAGCCTCGGGTCAGCCGTCACTGAAGCTTTCTTT. It specifies CASSLGSAVTEAFF.

This chain links TRBV6-6 with TRBJ2-1, with D possibly matching TRBD2 (7 bases). There are 17 residues in the CDR3. Looked up from germline, CDR1 is MNHNY and CDR2 is SVGAGI (reference sequence). Deletions cut 0 bases from V and 4 bases from J, with 16 bases between. The CDR3 loop is CASSYSDRGGAYNEQFF. The CDR3 DNA reads as TGTGCCAGCAGTTACTCGGATAGAGGGGGGGCATACAATGAGCAGTTCTTC.

In this sample, this clone turned up many times. The chain employs TRBV4-2 and TRBJ1-2; 11 bases are a match to TRBD1. The junction had 9 bases not matched to a gene; V was cut back by 0 bases and J by 9 bases. Germline V CDR1 and CDR2: LGHNA, YNFKEQ. This CDR3 is 16 amino acids long. The CDR3 loop reads CASSQDTGGQGASYTF. The CDR3 nucleotides read TGTGCCAGCAGCCAAGATACGGGCGGACAGGGGGCCAGCTACACCTTC.

At least ten counts were recorded for this clone. J is TRBJ2-1 and V is TRBV30; D gene unclear. Germline V gene lookup returns CDR1 GTSNPN and CDR2 SVGIG (reference sequence). V dropped 1 base and J dropped 1 base, with 5 bases sitting between them. The CDR3 is 13 residues long. CDR3 loop: CAWSERSYNEQFF. The DNA of the CDR3 is TGTGCCTGGAGTGAAAGATCCTACAATGAGCAGTTCTTC. The full variable domain, its missing parts supplied by reference TRBV30 and TRBJ2-1, is SQTIHQWPATLVQPVGSPLSLECTVEGTSNPNLYWYRQAAGRGLQLLFYSVGIGQISSEVPQNLSASRPQDRQFILSSKKLLLSDSGFYLCAWSERSYNEQFFGPGTRLTVL.

V is TRBV6-1 and J is TRBJ1-5, with D unresolved. The CDR3 loop spans 13 amino acids. The germline V gene encodes CDR1 MNHNS and CDR2 SASEGT. V gave up 2 bases and J gave up 5 bases, with 7 bases separating them. The CDR3 coding sequence is TGTGCCAGCAGTGAAAGTGGTCATCAGCCCCAGCATTTT. It translates to CASSESGHQPQHF.

This clone was seen repeatedly, ten times or more. This chain uses TRBV7-8 with TRBJ2-7; 8 positions agree with TRBD1. V was pared by 4 bases and J by 3 bases, with 11 bases of the junction left unmatched. Germline V CDR1 and CDR2: SGHVS, FQNEAQ. The CDR3 has 16 amino acids. CDR3 sequence reads: CASSSPQGGQGYEQYF. The CDR3 coding sequence is TGTGCCAGCAGCTCACCCCAGGGAGGACAGGGCTACGAGCAGTACTTC.